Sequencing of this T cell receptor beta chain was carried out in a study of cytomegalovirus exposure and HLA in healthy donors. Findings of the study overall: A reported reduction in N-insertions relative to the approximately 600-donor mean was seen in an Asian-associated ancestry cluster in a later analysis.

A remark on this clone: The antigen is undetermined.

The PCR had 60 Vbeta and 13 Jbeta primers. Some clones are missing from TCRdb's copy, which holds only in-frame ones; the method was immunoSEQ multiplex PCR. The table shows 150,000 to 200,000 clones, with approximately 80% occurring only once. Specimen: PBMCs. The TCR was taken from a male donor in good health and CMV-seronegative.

CDR3 loop: CASSFPGQETQYF. In DNA form, the CDR3 reads TGCGCCAGCAGCTTTCCCGGGCAAGAGACCCAGTACTTC. The rearrangement links TRBV5-1 to TRBJ2-5; no definite D call. The length of the CDR3 is 13 residues. Germline CDR1 SGHRS, CDR2 YFSETQ. V lost 2 bases, J lost 2 bases, and 7 bases lay in between.